The T cell receptor beta chain under discussion was sequenced for a study of blood T cells in healthy people across ages (dated by TCRdb to between 2014 and 2017). Some background on the complete study: In model experiments, template switching captured about one uniquely barcoded TCR beta cDNA molecule for every two T cells. The study measured age-related changes in TCR beta repertoire diversity using deep sequencing normalized with unique cDNA molecular identifiers. The donors were divided into four age groups: young (average around 16 years), middle-aged (about 39), aged (around 59) and long-lived (roughly 82). To avoid experimental bias, donors of different ages were randomly spread across the sequencing lanes. For two donors (one aged 18 to 30 and one aged 80 or older), the study analyzed two additional independent replicas of 1 million unique cDNA reads from the same blood draw.

Including cysteine and phenylalanine, the CDR3 has 15 amino acids. The retained sequence is limited to the CDR3, 45 bases, with the frame set at the first base. Relative to germline, V is missing 5 bases and J is missing 4 bases, with 6 bases of the junction outside any gene match. With regard to this clonotype: Its antigen is still unknown. It has no much larger one-base neighbor in the sample; base qualities were not kept.

Broader findings and caveats from the paper: As age increased, observed TCR beta diversity per million T cells dropped in a roughly linear way, and a significant reduction was already evident by age 40. Estimates of total diversity from one million sequenced T cells were regarded as lower bounds and underestimates. The percentage of naive T cells measured by flow cytometry correlated strongly with observed TCR beta diversity. Bulk unsorted PBMC profiling prevented conclusive comparison of naive and antigen-experienced compartments. Because the CMV infection status of the donors was unknown, age-related changes in expanded clonotypes may potentially have been confounded. Compared with the aged group, the long-lived group had more naive CD4+ T cells, fewer expanded clones and increased TCR diversity, a pattern suggesting age selection.

Donors were 39 systemically healthy Caucasian individuals from Russia aged roughly 6 to 95 years. Around 9.8 milliliters of peripheral blood were collected from each donor into EDTA-treated Vacutainer tubes. Ficoll-Paque density-gradient centrifugation was used to isolate PBMCs, with at least 7 million obtained per sample. Total RNA was extracted from PBMCs with Trizol reagent, with at least 5 micrograms obtained per sample. Naive CD45RAhigh/CD27high T cell percentages were measured by flow cytometry on a PBMC aliquot from every donor. The method was 5' RACE. Instrument on record: Illumina HiSeq 2500. A second about 7 to 11 cycle PCR used a sample-barcoded 5' primer and a J-beta primer mix. Each TCR beta cDNA molecule received a unique molecular identifier from a template-switch 5' adaptor carrying 12 random nucleotides. Each sample yielded at least 2.5 million CDR3-containing paired-end reads. First-strand cDNA synthesis was performed from all RNA using the Mint cDNA synthesis kit, with priming by a TRBC-specific oligonucleotide. All cDNA was treated with uracil-DNA glycosylase and then went through a first 18-cycle PCR with the universal primers M1SS and BC2_uni_R. On the study's bioinformatics: For normalization, 1 million high-quality reads, each with a distinct molecular identifier, were randomly selected from each sample. Reads with shared molecular identifiers were discarded instead of being binned into consensus sequences. CDR3 identification, clonotype clustering and error correction used MiTCR with a Q25 quality threshold and the strictest error-elimination algorithm. A nonparametric unseen species model with Euler transformation was used to estimate lower-bound total TCR beta diversity. TCRdb's own reprocessing of the public reads used fastp at Q25 and MiXCR and kept productive beta chains. Each CDR3 protein appears once, grouped with its most common genes and DNA. V and J calls and clone size were set by TCRdb, not the authors. This sample has about 1.8 million distinct CDR3 sequences in its table, and 40% to 55% of those were observed once. Over 2% of the sample is taken by the ten largest.

The V and J genes are TRBV12-3 or TRBV12-4 and TRBJ2-3; TRBD2 matches 10 bases in the middle. The sequence was collected from a woman aged 40 to 50 in good health. The specimen was blood. The bases read TGTGCCAGCAGTCCTAGCGGGGGAACGGCAGATACGCAGTATTTT. It translates as CASSPSGGTADTQYF.